A selection of T cell receptor beta chains follows, all from one sample in a study of human thymus T cells. Profiled with immunoSEQ multiplex PCR; TCRdb holds only in-frame clones, not every one. The table records fewer than 85,000 clones, roughly 95% of them present only once. Sequenced sample: thymus tissue. Receptors originate from a girl less than two years old with a congenital heart defect but otherwise immunologically healthy. The CDR3 runs from the conserved cysteine through the conserved F or W. Fields, in order: V gene, CDR3 length, clone size, J gene, D gene, CDR3 DNA, CDR3 protein. D genes are given only for firm matches. Size values are once, few and many counts, or a class for expanded clones, and some rows have none.

TRBV4-1	18	once	TRBJ2-3	-	TGCGCCAGCAGCCAAGACGGTCCCCAAACCCGACGCACAGATACGCAGTATTTT	CASSQDGPQTRRTDTQYF
TRBV28	16	-	TRBJ2-3	TRBD2	TGTGCCAGCAGTATGCGGACTAGCAACCTCACAGATACGCAGTATTTT	CASSMRTSNLTDTQYF
TRBV30	14	-	TRBJ2-7	-	TGTGCCTGGAGGCCCCACCCTGGGACACCCGAGCAGTACTTC	CAWRPHPGTPEQYF
TRBV7-9	19	once	TRBJ1-1	TRBD1	TGTGCCAGCAGCTCGCTCACCGGGACAGGGGCCCACCGACGCACTGAAGCTTTCTTT	CASSSLTGTGAHRRTEAFF
TRBV28	11	few	TRBJ1-1	-	TGTGCCAGCCTGAGGGACACTGAAGCTTTCTTT	CASLRDTEAFF
TRBV10-1	19	-	TRBJ2-1	TRBD2	TGCGCCAGCAGTGAGTCGACTCGTTGGAGCGGGAGCTCCTACAATGAGCAGTTCTTC	CASSESTRWSGSSYNEQFF
TRBV30	13	-	TRBJ1-4	-	TGTGCCTGGAGTTCACCGAAAGGTGAAAAACTGTTTTTT	CAWSSPKGEKLFF
TRBV11-2	14	-	TRBJ1-1	-	TGTGCCAGCAGCCCCCATGGGGGGTTTGGTGAAGCTTTCTTT	CASSPHGGFGEAFF
TRBV2	14	-	TRBJ2-5	-	TGTGCCACCCGAAGGGCAGCGGCCCAAGAGACCCAGTACTTC	CATRRAAAQETQYF
TRBV28	18	-	TRBJ2-1	-	TGTGCCAGCAGTTTGCCTCAGGGGAACAAATCTCGGGACAATGAGCAGTTCTTC	CASSLPQGNKSRDNEQFF
TRBV15	17	-	TRBJ2-7	TRBD2	TGTGCCACCAGCGTAATAACCGGGACTAGCGGGAGCTACGAGCAGTACTTC	CATSVITGTSGSYEQYF
TRBV4-3	15	-	TRBJ1-4	TRBD1	TGCGCCAGCAGCCAGTCAGGACAGGGTAATGAAAAACTGTTTTTT	CASSQSGQGNEKLFF
TRBV6-6	15	once	TRBJ2-7	-	TGTGCCAGCAGCCGCCTTTCGTGGCGGTACTACGAGCAGTACTTC	CASSRLSWRYYEQYF
TRBV25-1	14	-	TRBJ2-7	-	TGTGCCAGCAGTGGACACCTTGTTGGGTTCGAGCAGTACTTC	CASSGHLVGFEQYF
TRBV19	13	-	TRBJ1-2	TRBD1	TGTGCCAGTACCGCTGACAGGGGTCGTGGCTACACCTTC	CASTADRGRGYTF
TRBV28	17	-	TRBJ2-4	-	TGTGCCTCCACCGCCTCTCCGGGATTTCTAGCCAAAAACATTCAGTACTTC	CASTASPGFLAKNIQYF
TRBV21-1	14	-	TRBJ1-5	-	TGTGCCAGCGTAACTGACAGGGATAATCAGCCCCAGCATTTT	CASVTDRDNQPQHF
TRBV14	16	-	TRBJ2-2	-	TGTGCCAGCAGCCACCCACAGGGCGAGCTGACCGGGGAGCTGTTTTTT	CASSHPQGELTGELFF
TRBV7-9	13	-	TRBJ1-1	-	TGTGCCAGCAGCGGATGGGGGGCCACTGAAGCTTTCTTT	CASSGWGATEAFF
TRBV10-3	13	-	TRBJ2-1	-	TGTGCCATCATGGAGGGCAACTACAATGAGCAGTTCTTC	CAIMEGNYNEQFF
TRBV5-1	13	few	TRBJ2-7	-	TGCGCCAGCAGCTCATTCCCGGGGGACGAGCAGTACTTC	CASSSFPGDEQYF
TRBV19	14	-	TRBJ1-5	-	TGTGCCAGTAGTAGAGGACGGTTGGATCAGCCCCAGCATTTT	CASSRGRLDQPQHF
TRBV4-2	16	-	TRBJ2-1	TRBD2	TGTGCCAGCAGCCAAGTAGGACTAGCGGGCCACAATGAGCAGTTCTTC	CASSQVGLAGHNEQFF
TRBV7-7	14	-	TRBJ2-1	TRBD2	TGTGCCAGCAGCCTCGGACTAGGTCCTAATGAGCAGTTCTTC	CASSLGLGPNEQFF
TRBV2	14	-	TRBJ1-5	TRBD1	TGTGCCAGCAGTGCCAGGGGGGCCCATCAGCCCCAGCATTTT	CASSARGAHQPQHF
TRBV5-1	16	-	TRBJ2-5	-	TGCGCCAGCAGCTTGGCGGCGGTGGCAGGGCGAGAGACCCAGTACTTC	CASSLAAVAGRETQYF